This T cell receptor beta chain appears in the sequencing data of a study of blood T cell repertoires in COVID-19. Per the study methods: Reference gene primer amplification gave estimated nucleated cell counts. Clones were read by immunoSEQ multiplex PCR, and TCRdb kept only the in-frame ones, dropping some. That table furnishes V, J and clone size, whereas the DNA furnished D and trimming. The table includes about 35,000 clones, approximately 85% detected once. V lost 3 bases, J lost 7 bases, and 15 bases lay in between. In germline, CDR1 is MDHEN, CDR2 SYDVKM. The CDR3 consists of 14 residues. The sequence was collected from a man aged 55 to 70 with active or convalescent COVID-19. V gene TRBV28 combines with J gene TRBJ1-1; D unclear. Sequencing was done on a sample of peripheral blood. The CDR3 protein is CASSFAAGNFEAFF. CDR3 sequence (DNA): TGTGCCAGCAGTTTCGCCGCAGGAAACTTTGAAGCTTTCTTT.